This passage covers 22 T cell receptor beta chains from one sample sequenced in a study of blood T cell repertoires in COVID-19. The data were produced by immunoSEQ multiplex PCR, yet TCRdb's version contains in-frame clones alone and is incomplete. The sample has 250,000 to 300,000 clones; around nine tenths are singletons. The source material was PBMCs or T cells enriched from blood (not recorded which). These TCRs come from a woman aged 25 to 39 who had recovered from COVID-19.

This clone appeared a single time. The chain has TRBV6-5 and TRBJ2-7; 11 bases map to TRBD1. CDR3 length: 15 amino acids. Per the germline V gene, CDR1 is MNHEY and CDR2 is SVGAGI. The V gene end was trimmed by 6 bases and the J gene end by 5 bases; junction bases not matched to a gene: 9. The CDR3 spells CASRPEPGQGDEQYF. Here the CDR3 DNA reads TGTGCCAGCAGACCCGAACCGGGACAGGGGGACGAGCAGTACTTC.

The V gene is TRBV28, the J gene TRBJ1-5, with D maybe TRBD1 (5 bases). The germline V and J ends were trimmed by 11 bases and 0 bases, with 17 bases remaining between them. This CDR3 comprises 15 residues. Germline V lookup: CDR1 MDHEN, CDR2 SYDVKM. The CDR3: CAGRQGLNSNQPQHF. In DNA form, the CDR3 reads TGTGCCGGTAGGCAGGGACTAAATAGCAATCAGCCCCAGCATTTT. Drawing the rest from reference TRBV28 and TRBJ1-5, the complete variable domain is DVKVTQSSRYLVKRTGEKVFLECVQDMDHENMFWYRQDPGLGLRLIYFSYDVKMKEKGDIPEGYSVSREKKERFSLILESASTNQTSMYLCAGRQGLNSNQPQHFGDGTRLSIL.

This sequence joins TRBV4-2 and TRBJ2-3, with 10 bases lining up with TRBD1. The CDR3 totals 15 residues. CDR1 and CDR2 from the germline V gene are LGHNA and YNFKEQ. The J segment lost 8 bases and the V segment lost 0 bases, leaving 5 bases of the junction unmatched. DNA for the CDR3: TGTGCCAGCAGCCAAGAGACAGGGGGCGCAGGTACGCAGTATTTT. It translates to CASSQETGGAGTQYF.

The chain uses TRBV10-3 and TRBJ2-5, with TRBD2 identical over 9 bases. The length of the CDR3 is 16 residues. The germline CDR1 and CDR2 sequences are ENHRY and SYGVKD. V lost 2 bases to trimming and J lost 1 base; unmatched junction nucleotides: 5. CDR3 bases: TGTGCCATCAGTGAGGGGGGTAGCGGGGGCCAAGAGACCCAGTACTTC. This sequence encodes CAISEGGSGGQETQYF.

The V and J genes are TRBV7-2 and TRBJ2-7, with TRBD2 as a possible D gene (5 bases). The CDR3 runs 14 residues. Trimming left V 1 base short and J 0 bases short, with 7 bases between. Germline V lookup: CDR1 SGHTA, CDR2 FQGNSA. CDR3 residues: CASSLGRFSYEQYF. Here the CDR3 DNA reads TGTGCCAGCAGCTTAGGGAGGTTCTCCTACGAGCAGTACTTC.

CDR3 sequence: CASSFIHATNNSPLHF. CDR3 in DNA: TGTGCCAGCAGTTTCATCCATGCGACAAATAATTCACCCCTCCACTTT. This chain connects TRBV28 to TRBJ1-6; D gene uncertain. V lost 3 bases to trimming and J lost 5 bases, with 14 bases between them. Germline V lookup: CDR1 MDHEN, CDR2 SYDVKM. The CDR3 totals 16 residues.

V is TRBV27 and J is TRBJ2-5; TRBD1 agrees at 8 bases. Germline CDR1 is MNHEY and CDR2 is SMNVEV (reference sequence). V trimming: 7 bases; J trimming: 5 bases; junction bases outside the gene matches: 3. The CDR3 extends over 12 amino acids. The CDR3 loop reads CASKDRVETQYF. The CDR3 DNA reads TGTGCCAGCAAGGACAGGGTGGAGACCCAGTACTTC.

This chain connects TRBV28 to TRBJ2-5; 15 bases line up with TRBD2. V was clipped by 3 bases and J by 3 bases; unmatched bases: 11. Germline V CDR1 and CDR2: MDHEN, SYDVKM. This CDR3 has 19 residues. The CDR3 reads CASSFGPGTSGRREETQYF. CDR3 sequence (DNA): TGTGCCAGCAGTTTCGGACCCGGGACTAGCGGGAGGAGAGAAGAGACCCAGTACTTC.

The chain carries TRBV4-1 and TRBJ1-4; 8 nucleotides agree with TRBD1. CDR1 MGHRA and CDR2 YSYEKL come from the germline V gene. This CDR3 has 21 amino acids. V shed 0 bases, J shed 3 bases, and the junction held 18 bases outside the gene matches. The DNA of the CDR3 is TGCGCCAGCAGCCAAGATCCCCCCGGGCAGGGGGCGCGATGGGCTAATGAAAAACTGTTTTTT. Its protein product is CASSQDPPGQGARWANEKLFF.

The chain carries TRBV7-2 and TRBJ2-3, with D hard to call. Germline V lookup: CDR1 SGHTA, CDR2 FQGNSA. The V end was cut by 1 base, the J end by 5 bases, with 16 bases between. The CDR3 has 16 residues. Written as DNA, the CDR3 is TGTGCCAGCAGCTTAGGTGCGGTCCTCTGGAGAGATACGCAGTATTTT. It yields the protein CASSLGAVLWRDTQYF.

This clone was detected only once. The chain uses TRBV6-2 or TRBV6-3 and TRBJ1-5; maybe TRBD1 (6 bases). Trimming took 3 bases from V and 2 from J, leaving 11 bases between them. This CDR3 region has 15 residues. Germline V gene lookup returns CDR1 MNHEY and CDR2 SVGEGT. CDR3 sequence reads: CASSYRTDRNQPQHF. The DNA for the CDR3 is TGTGCCAGCAGTTATAGGACAGACCGCAATCAGCCCCAGCATTTT.

CDR3 sequence reads: CASSLEGAALTDTQYF. In DNA, the CDR3 is TGCGCCAGCAGCTTGGAGGGGGCAGCTTTAACAGATACGCAGTATTTT. The chain uses TRBV5-1 and TRBJ2-3; 7 bases fit TRBD1. Trimming removed 0 bases from V and 3 bases from J; junction bases left unmatched: 7. This CDR3 comprises 16 residues. Germline CDR1 is SGHRS and CDR2 is YFSETQ. Variable domain in full (rest from reference TRBV5-1 and TRBJ2-3): KAGVTQTPRYLIKTRGQQVTLSCSPISGHRSVSWYQQTPGQGLQFLFEYFSETQRNKGNFPGRFSGRQFSNSRSEMNVSTLELGDSALYLCASSLEGAALTDTQYFGPGTRLTVL.

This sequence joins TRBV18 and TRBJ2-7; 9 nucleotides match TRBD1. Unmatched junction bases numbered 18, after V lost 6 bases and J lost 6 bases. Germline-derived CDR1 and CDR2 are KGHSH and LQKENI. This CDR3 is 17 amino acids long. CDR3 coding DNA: TGTGCCAGCTCCCCCCGGGGTGGGGGACAGGGAGGCCGCGAGCAGTACTTC. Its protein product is CASSPRGGGQGGREQYF.

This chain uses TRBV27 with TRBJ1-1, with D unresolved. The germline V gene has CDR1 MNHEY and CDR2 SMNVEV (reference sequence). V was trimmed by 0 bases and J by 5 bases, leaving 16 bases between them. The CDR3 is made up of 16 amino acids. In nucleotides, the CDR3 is TGTGCCAGCAGTTTATCGTCGCGGCCGCATGGAACTGAAGCTTTCTTT. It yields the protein CASSLSSRPHGTEAFF.

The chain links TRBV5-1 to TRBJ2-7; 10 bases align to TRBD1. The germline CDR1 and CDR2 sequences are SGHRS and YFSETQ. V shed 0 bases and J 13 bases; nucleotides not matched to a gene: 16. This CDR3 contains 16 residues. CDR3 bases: TGCGCCAGCAGCTTGGAGAGCCCGGGACAGGGGTCTACTAAATACTTC. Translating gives CASSLESPGQGSTKYF.

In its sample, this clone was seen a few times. Written as DNA, the CDR3 is TGTGCCAGCAACTCACAACGGGACAGGACCTACGAGCAGTACTTC. It specifies CASNSQRDRTYEQYF. The gene calls are TRBV28 and TRBJ2-7; the match to TRBD1 covers 8 bases. Trimming took 7 bases from V and 2 from J; bases not matched to a gene: 10. Germline values: CDR1 MDHEN, CDR2 SYDVKM. CDR3 size: 15 residues.

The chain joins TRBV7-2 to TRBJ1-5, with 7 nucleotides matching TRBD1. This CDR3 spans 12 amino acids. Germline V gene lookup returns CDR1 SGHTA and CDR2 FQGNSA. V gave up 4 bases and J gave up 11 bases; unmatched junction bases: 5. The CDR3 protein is CASSSTTGAQHF. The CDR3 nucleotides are TGTGCCAGCAGCTCGACCACAGGGGCCCAGCATTTT.

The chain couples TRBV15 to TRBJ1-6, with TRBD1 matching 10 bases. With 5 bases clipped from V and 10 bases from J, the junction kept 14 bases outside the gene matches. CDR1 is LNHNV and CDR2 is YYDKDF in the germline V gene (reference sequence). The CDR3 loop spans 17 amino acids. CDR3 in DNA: TGTGCCACCAGCCCTTTGACAGGGGGCCCACAGAGGTCACCCCTCCACTTT. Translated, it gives CATSPLTGGPQRSPLHF.

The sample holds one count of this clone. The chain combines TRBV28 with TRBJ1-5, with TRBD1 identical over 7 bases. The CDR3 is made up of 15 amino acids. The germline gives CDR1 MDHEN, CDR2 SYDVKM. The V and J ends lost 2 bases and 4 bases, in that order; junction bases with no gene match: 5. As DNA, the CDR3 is TGTGCCAGCAGTTTACAGGGGGGCGGGAATCAGCCCCAGCATTTT. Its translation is CASSLQGGGNQPQHF.

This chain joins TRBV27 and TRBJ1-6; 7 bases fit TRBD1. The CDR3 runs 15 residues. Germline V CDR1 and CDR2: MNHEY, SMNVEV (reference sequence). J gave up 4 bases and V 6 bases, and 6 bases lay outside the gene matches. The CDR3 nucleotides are TGTGCCAGCAGGGGAAGGGGGCCTTATAATTCACCCCTCCACTTT. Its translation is CASRGRGPYNSPLHF.

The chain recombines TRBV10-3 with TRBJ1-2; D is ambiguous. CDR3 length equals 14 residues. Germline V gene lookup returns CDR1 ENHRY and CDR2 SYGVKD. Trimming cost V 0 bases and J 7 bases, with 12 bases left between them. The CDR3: CAISESGMGSGYTF. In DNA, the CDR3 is TGTGCCATCAGTGAGTCAGGGATGGGGAGTGGCTACACCTTC.

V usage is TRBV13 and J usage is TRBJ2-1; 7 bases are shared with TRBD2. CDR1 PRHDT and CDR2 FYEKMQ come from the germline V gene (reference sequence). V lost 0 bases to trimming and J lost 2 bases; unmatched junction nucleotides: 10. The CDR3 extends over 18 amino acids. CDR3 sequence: CASSLGLGWAGAYNEQFF. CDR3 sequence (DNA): TGTGCCAGCAGCTTAGGCCTTGGTTGGGCGGGAGCCTACAATGAGCAGTTCTTC.